This T cell receptor (beta chain) originates from a study of response to subunit inactivated influenza vaccine. The trim removed 4 bases at V and 1 base at J, leaving 12 bases unmatched. This CDR3 is built from 17 residues. Germline V gene lookup returns CDR1 SGHDN and CDR2 FVKESK. Note on this clonotype: Antigen specificity is unknown.

Each CDR3 protein gets one entry after TCRdb re-called the RT-PCR reads with MiXCR. The data hold a few hundred thousand distinct CDR3 sequences, with around 15% observed a single time. Findings and limits, study-wide: It was suggested by the authors that few new T cells are recruited by each seasonal influenza vaccination.

This material consisted of PBMCs from blood, taken 11 to 12 days after vaccination. The rearrangement uses TRBV14 and TRBJ1-1; 7 nucleotides align to TRBD1. This sequence was found in a man aged 50-60 years who received an inactivated influenza vaccine. This CDR3 reads CASSPTPGTERNTEAFF. In DNA, the CDR3 is TGTGCCAGCAGCCCTACTCCCGGGACAGAAAGGAACACTGAAGCTTTCTTT.